The entry that follows covers one T cell receptor beta chain sequence. Sequencing used immunoSEQ multiplex PCR; TCRdb keeps in-frame clones, though not all of them. Here the sample spans around 52,000 clones, about 90% being singletons. CDR1 and CDR2 (germline): SGHTA, FQGNSA. The CDR3 has 15 residues. V lost 5 bases to trimming and J lost 7 bases, with 20 bases between them. The sample comes from a study of blood T cell repertoires in COVID-19. The sequence was obtained from a woman older than 75 with COVID-19, enrolled during active disease. The rearrangement links TRBV7-2 to TRBJ1-2, with unresolved D. Material: peripheral blood. CDR3 amino acids: CASSLGGPGGGGYTF. The DNA for the CDR3 is TGTGCCAGCAGCCTCGGAGGACCTGGAGGCGGTGGCTACACCTTC.